The entry below describes one T cell receptor beta chain. The CDR3 is 12 residues long. Trimming removed 4 bases from V and 8 bases from J, with 8 bases in between. Germline CDR1 is WNHNN and CDR2 is SYGVQD (reference sequence). This specimen belongs to a study of blood T cell repertoires in COVID-19. Study overall: COVID-19 samples from acute and convalescent phases originated in the United States, Italy and Spain.

TCRdb keeps only in-frame clones here, not all; method: immunoSEQ multiplex PCR. The table shows around 250,000 clones, with roughly nine tenths occurring only once. This receptor was taken from a man aged 18 to 29 with active or convalescent COVID-19. The chain carries TRBV10-1 and TRBJ2-2; D call uncertain. What was sequenced was peripheral blood. The CDR3 region is CASSAGSGELFF. The CDR3 nucleotides are TGCGCCAGCAGTGCCGGTTCGGGGGAGCTGTTTTTT.